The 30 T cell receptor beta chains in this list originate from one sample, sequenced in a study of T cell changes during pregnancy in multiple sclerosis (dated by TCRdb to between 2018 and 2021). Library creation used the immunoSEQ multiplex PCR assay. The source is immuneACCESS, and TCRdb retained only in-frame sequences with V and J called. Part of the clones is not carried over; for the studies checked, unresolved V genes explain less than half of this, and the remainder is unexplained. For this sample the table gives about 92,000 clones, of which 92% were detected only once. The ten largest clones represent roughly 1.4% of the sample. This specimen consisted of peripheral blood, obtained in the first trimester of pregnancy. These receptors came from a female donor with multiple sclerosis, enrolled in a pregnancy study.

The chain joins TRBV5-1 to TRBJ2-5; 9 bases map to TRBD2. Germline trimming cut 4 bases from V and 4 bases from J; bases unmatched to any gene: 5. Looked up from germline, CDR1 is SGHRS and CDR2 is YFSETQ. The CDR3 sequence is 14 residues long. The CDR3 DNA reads TGCGCCAGCAGCCAAAGACTAGCGGCAGAGACCCAGTACTTC. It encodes CASSQRLAAETQYF.

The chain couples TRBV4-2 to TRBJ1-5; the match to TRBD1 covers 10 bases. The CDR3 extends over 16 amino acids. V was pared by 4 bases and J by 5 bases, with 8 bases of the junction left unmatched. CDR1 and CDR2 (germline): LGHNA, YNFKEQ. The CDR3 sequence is CASSPRQGAIDQPQHF. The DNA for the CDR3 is TGTGCCAGCAGCCCCCGACAGGGGGCTATCGATCAGCCCCAGCATTTT.

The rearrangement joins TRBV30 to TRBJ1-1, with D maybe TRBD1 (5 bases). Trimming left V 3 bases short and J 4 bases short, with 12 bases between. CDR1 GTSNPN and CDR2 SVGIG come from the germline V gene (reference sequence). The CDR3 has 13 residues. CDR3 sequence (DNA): TGTGCCTGGAGGCCCGGGGGTTCCACTGAAGCTTTCTTT. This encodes CAWRPGGSTEAFF.

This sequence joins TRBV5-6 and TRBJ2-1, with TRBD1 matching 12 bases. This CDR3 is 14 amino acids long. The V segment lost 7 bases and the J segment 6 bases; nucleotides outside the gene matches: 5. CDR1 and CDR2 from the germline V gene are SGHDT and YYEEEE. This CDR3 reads CASGTGGSSNEQFF. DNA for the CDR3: TGTGCCAGCGGGACAGGGGGCTCGTCCAATGAGCAGTTCTTC.

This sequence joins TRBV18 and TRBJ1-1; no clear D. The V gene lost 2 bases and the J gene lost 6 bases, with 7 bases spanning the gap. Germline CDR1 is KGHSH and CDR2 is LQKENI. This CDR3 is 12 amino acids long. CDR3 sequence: CASSPVSPEAFF. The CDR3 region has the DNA TGTGCCAGCTCACCAGTATCCCCTGAAGCTTTCTTT.

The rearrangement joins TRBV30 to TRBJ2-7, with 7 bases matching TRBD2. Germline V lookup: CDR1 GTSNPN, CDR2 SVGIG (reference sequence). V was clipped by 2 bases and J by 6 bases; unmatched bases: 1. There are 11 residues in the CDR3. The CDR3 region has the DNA TGTGCCTGGAGTTTAGCGGGCGAGCAGTACTTC. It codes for CAWSLAGEQYF.

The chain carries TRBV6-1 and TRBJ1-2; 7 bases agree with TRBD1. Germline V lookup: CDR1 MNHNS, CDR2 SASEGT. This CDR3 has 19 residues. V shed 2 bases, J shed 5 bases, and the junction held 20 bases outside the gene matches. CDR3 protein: CASSEWVGDRTTKPYGYTF. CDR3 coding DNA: TGTGCCAGCAGTGAATGGGTCGGGGACAGAACTACTAAACCTTATGGCTACACCTTC.

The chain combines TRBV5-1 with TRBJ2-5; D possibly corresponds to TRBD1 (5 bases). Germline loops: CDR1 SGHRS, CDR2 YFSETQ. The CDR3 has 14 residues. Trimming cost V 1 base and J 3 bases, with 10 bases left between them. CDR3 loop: CASSLYPREETQYF. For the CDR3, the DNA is TGCGCCAGCAGCTTGTATCCCAGGGAAGAGACCCAGTACTTC.

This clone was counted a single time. CDR3 nucleotides: TGTGCCAGCAGCCAAGATCGACAGGGCAATCAGCCCCAGCATTTT. This sequence encodes CASSQDRQGNQPQHF. The rearrangement uses TRBV4-2 and TRBJ1-5; tentative D call: TRBD1 (6 bases). This CDR3 spans 15 amino acids. From germline, CDR1 is LGHNA and CDR2 YNFKEQ. The V gene lost 0 bases and the J gene lost 2 bases, with 8 bases spanning the gap.

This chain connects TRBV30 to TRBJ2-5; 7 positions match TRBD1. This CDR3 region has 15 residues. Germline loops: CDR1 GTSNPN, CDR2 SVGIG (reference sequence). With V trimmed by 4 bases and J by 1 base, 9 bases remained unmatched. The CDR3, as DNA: TGTGCCTGGACTATGGGACAGACGGTCCAAGAGACCCAGTACTTC. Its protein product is CAWTMGQTVQETQYF.

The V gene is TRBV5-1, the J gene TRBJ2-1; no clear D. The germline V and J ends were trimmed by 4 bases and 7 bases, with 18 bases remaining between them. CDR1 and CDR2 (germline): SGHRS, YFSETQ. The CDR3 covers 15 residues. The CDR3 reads CASSKTSLVVNEQFF. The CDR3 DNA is TGCGCCAGCAGCAAAACGAGTCTAGTCGTTAATGAGCAGTTCTTC.

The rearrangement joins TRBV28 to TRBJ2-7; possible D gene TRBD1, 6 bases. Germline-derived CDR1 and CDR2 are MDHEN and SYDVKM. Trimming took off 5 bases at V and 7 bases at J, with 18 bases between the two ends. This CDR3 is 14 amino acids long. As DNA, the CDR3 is TGTGCCAGCAGTAGCGGACAGCCCCCGGGGGAGCAGTACTTC. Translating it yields CASSSGQPPGEQYF. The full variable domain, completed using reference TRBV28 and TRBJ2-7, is DVKVTQSSRYLVKRTGEKVFLECVQDMDHENMFWYRQDPGLGLRLIYFSYDVKMKEKGDIPEGYSVSREKKERFSLILESASTNQTSMYLCASSSGQPPGEQYFGPGTRLTVT.

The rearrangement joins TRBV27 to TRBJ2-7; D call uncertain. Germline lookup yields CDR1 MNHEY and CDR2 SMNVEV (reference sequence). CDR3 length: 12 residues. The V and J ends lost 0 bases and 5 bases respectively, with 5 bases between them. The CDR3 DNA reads TGTGCCAGCAGTTTATCGGCCCACGAGCAGTACTTC. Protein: CASSLSAHEQYF.

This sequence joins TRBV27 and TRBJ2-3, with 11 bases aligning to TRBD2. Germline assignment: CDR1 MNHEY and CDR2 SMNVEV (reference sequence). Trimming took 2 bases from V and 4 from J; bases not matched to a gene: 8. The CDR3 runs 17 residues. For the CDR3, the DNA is TGTGCCAGCAGTTTACCCCGTAGCGGGAGGGCCCCAGATACGCAGTATTTT. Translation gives CASSLPRSGRAPDTQYF.

This chain's CDR3 is CSVRGNTGELFF. The DNA for the CDR3 is TGCAGCGTCCGCGGGAACACCGGGGAGCTGTTTTTT. The rearrangement links TRBV29-1 to TRBJ2-2; unclear D gene. V shed 6 bases and J shed 1 base, with 6 bases lying between them. Germline lookup yields CDR1 SQVTM and CDR2 ANQGSEA. The CDR3 length is 12 residues.

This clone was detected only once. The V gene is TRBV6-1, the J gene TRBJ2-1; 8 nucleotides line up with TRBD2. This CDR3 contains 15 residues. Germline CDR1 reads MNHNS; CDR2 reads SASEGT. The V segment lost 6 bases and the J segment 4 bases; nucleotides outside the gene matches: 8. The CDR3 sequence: CASSRGGEGYNEQFF. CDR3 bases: TGTGCCAGCAGCCGGGGGGGGGAGGGTTACAATGAGCAGTTCTTC.

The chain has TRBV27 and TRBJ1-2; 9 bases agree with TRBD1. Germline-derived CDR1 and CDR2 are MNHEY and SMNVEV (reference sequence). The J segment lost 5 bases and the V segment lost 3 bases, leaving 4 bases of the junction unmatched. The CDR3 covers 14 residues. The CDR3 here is CASSFAGTGYGYTF. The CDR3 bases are TGTGCCAGCAGTTTCGCCGGGACAGGGTATGGCTACACCTTC.

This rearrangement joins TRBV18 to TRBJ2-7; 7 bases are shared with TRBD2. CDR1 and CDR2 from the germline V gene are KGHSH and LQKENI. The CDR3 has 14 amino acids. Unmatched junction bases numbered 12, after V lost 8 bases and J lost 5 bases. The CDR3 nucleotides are TGTGCCAGCCGTGCTACTAGCGCAGGAAACGAGCAGTACTTC. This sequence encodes CASRATSAGNEQYF.

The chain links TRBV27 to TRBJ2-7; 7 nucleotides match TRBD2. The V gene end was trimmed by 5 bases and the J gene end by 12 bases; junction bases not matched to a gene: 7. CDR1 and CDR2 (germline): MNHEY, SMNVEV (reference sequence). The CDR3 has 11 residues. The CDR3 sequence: CASSLRLASYF. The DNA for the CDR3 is TGTGCCAGCAGTCTCCGACTAGCCTCGTACTTC.

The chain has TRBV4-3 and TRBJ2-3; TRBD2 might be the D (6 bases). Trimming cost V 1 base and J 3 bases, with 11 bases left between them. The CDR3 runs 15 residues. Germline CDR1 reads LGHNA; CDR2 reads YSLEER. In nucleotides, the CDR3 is TGCGCCAGCAGCCAAGGAACGGGAGCAACAGATACGCAGTATTTT. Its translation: CASSQGTGATDTQYF.

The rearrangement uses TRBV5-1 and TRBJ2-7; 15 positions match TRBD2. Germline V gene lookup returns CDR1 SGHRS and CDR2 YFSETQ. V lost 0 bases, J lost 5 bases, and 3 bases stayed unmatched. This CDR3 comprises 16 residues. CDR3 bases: TGCGCCAGCAGCTTGGGGACTAGCGGGAGGGGTCACGAGCAGTACTTC. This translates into CASSLGTSGRGHEQYF.

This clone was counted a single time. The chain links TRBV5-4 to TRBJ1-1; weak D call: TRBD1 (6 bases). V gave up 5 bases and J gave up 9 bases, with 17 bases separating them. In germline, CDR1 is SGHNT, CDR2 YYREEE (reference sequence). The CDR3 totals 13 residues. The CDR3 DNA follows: TGTGCCAGCAGACGTCCCGGGACACGTAAAGCTTTCTTT. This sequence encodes CASRRPGTRKAFF.

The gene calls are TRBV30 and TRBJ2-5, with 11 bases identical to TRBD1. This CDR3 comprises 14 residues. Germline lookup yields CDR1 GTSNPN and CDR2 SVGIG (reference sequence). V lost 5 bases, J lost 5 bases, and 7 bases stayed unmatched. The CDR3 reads CAWAPGQGVETQYF. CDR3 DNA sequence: TGTGCCTGGGCACCGGGACAGGGGGTGGAGACCCAGTACTTC.

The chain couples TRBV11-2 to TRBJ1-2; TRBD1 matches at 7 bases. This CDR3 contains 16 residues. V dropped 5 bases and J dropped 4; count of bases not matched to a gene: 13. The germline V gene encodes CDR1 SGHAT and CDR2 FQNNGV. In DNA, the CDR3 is TGTGCCAGCAGCCACCTGACAGGGCCTGCGTTCTATGGCTACACCTTC. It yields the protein CASSHLTGPAFYGYTF.

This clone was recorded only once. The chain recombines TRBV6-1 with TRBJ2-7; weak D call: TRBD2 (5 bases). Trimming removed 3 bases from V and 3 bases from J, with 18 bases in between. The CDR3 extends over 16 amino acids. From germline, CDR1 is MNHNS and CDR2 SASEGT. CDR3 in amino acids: CASSDPRGSPLYEQYF. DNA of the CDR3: TGTGCCAGCAGTGACCCCCGGGGAAGCCCGCTCTACGAGCAGTACTTC.

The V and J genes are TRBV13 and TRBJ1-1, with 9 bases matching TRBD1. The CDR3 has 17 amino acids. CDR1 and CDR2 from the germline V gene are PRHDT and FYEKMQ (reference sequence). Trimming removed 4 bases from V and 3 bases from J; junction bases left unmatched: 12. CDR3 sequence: CASSSLVGGQGDTEAFF. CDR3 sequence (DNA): TGTGCCAGCAGCTCACTAGTGGGGGGACAGGGTGACACTGAAGCTTTCTTT.

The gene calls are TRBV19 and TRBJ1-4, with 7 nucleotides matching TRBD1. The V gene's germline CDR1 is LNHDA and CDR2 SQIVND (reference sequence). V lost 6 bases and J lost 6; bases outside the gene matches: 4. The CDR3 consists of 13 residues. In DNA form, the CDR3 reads TGTGCCAGTAGCCGACAGGGTGATGAAAAACTGTTTTTT. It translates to CASSRQGDEKLFF. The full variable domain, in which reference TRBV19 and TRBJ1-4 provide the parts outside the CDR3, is DGGITQSPKYLFRKEGQNVTLSCEQNLNHDAMYWYRQDPGQGLRLIYYSQIVNDFQKGDIAEGYSVSREKKESFPLTVTSAQKNPTAFYLCASSRQGDEKLFFGSGTQLSVL.

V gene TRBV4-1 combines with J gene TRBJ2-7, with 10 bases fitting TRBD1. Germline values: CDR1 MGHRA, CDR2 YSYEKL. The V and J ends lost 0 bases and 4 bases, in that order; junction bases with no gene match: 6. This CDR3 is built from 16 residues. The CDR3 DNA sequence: TGCGCCAGCAGCCAAGATGGTGGGACAGGGGTTTACGAGCAGTACTTC. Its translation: CASSQDGGTGVYEQYF.

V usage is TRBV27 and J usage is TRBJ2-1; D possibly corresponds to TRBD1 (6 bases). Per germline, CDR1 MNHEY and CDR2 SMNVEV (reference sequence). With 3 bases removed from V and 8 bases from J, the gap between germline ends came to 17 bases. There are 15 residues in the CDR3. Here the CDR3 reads CASSFLGQRNYEQFF. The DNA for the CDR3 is TGTGCCAGCAGTTTCTTAGGACAGAGGAACTATGAGCAGTTCTTC.

The CDR3 spells CASSFAGGDEQYF. Written as DNA, the CDR3 is TGCGCCAGCAGCTTTGCGGGGGGCGACGAGCAGTACTTC. J is TRBJ2-5 and V is TRBV5-1, with 8 positions matching TRBD2. The assigned J gene may be wrong: the sequence end matches TRBJ2-7 better. This CDR3 is 13 amino acids long. Looked up from germline, CDR1 is SGHRS and CDR2 is YFSETQ.